This T cell receptor (beta chain) emerged from a study of blood T cell repertoires in COVID-19. About the research overall: Specimens from acute and convalescent COVID-19 originated in the United States, Italy and Spain. T cells, B-cell-depleted T cells, or PBMCs supplied cDNA or gDNA.

How the authors handled the data: Estimates of nucleated cell counts were drawn from the amplification of reference gene primers. TCRdb's table, derived via immunoSEQ multiplex PCR, lists solely in-frame clones and lacks some. D and trimming were read from the DNA, whereas the V and J calls and clone size are those reported in that table. The sample lists over 50,000 clones; 81% were seen once. Sequenced input: peripheral blood. This receptor was taken from a man aged 80 or over with acute or convalescent COVID-19.

CDR3 DNA: TGTGCCAGTAGTATAACTAGAACAGATACGCAGTATTTT. This sequence encodes CASSITRTDTQYF. V is TRBV19 and J is TRBJ2-3, with D tentatively TRBD2 (5 bases). The CDR3 is made up of 13 amino acids. Germline V lookup: CDR1 LNHDA, CDR2 SQIVND (reference sequence). V lost 2 bases to trimming and J lost 3 bases, with 6 bases between them.